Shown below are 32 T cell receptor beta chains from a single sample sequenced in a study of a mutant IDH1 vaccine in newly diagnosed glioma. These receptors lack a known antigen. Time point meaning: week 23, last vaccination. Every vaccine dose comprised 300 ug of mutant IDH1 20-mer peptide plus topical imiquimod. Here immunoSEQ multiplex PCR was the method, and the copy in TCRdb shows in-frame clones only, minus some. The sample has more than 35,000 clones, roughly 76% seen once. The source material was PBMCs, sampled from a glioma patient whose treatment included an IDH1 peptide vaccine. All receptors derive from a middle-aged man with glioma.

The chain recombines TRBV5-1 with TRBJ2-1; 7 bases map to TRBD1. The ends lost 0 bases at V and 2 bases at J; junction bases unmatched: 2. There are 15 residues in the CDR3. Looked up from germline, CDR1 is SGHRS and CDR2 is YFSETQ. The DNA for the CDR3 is TGCGCCAGCAGCTTGGGACAGGGTGCCTACAATGAGCAGTTCTTC. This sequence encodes CASSLGQGAYNEQFF.

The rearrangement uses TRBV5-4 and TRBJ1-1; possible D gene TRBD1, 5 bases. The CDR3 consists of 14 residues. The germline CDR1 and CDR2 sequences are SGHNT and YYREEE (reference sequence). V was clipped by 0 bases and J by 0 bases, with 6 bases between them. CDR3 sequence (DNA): TGTGCCAGCAGCTTGGGGGGGTTGAACACTGAAGCTTTCTTT. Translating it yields CASSLGGLNTEAFF.

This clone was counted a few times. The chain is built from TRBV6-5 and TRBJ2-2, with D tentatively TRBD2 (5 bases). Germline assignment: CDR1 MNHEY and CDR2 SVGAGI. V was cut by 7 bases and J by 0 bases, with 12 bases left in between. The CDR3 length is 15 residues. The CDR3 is CASTQAVSNTGELFF. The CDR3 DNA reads TGTGCCAGCACCCAAGCGGTATCGAACACCGGGGAGCTGTTTTTT.

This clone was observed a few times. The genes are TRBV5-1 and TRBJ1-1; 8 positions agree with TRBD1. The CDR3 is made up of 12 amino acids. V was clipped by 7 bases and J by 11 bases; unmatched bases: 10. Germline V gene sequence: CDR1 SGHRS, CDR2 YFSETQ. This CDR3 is CASRGETGVAFF. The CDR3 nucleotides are TGCGCCAGCCGGGGGGAGACAGGGGTGGCTTTCTTT.

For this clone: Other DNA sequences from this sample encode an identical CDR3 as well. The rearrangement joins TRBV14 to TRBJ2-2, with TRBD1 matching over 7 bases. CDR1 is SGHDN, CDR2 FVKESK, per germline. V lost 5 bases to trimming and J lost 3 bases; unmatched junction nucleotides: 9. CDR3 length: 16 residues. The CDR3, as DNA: TGTGCCAGCAGCTCGAGGGGGCACCGGGACACCGGGGAGCTGTTTTTT. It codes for CASSSRGHRDTGELFF.

The CDR3 loop reads CASSQEGNEQFF. The CDR3 nucleotides are TGCGCCAGCAGCCAGGAAGGGAATGAGCAGTTCTTC. This chain connects TRBV4-1 to TRBJ2-1; no definite D call. The V end lost 3 bases, the J end lost 7 bases, and 7 bases lay between the germline ends. The CDR3 runs to 12 residues. The germline CDR1 and CDR2 sequences are MGHRA and YSYEKL.

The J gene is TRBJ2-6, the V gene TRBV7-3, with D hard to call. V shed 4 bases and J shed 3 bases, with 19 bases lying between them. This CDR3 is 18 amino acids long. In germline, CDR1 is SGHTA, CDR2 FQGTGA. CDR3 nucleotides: TGTGCCAGCAGCTCCAAGGTGGGCCAGACCTTTGGGGCCAACGTCCTGACTTTC. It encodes CASSSKVGQTFGANVLTF.

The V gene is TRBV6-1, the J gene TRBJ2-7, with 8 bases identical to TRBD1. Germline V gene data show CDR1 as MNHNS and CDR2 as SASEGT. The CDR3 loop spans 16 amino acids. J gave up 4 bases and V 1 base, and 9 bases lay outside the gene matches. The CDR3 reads CASSEGFGQGAYEQYF. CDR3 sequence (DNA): TGTGCCAGCAGTGAAGGGTTTGGGCAGGGGGCGTACGAGCAGTACTTC.

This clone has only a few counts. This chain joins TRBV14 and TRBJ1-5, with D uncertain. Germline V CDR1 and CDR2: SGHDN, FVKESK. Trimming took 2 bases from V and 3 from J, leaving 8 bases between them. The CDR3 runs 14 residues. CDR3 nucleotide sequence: TGTGCCAGCAGCCAATCGGGCCTCAATCAGCCCCAGCATTTT. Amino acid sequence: CASSQSGLNQPQHF. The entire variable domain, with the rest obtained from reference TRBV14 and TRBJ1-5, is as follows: EAGVTQFPSHSVIEKGQTVTLRCDPISGHDNLYWYRRVMGKEIKFLLHFVKESKQDESGMPNNRFLAERTGGTYSTLKVQPAELEDSGVYFCASSQSGLNQPQHFGDGTRLSIL.

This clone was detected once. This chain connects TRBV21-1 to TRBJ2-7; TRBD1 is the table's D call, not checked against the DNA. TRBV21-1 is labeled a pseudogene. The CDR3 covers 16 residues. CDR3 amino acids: CASSKVGPDRADEQYF. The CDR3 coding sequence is TGTGCCAGCAGCAAAGTCGGCCCGGACAGGGCGGACGAGCAGTACTTC.

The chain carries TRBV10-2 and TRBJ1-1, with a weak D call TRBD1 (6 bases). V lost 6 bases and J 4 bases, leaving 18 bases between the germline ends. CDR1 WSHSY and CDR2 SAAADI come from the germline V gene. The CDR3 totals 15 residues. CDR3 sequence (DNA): TGCGCCAGCAGGGAACTCATTGGGGGCGGCACTGAAGCTTTCTTT. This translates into CASRELIGGGTEAFF.

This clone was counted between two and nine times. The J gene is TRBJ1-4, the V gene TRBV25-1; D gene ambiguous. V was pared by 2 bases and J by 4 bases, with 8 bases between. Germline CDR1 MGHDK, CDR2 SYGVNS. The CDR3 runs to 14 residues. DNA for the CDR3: TGTGCCAGCAGTGAAGACTTCGATAATGAAAAACTGTTTTTT. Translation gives CASSEDFDNEKLFF.

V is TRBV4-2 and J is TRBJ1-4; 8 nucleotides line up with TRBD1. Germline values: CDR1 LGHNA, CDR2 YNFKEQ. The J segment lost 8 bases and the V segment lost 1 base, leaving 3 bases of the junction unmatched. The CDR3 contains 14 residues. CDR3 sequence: CASSQVRGREKLFF. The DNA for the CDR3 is TGTGCCAGCAGCCAAGTCAGGGGGCGGGAAAAACTGTTTTTT.

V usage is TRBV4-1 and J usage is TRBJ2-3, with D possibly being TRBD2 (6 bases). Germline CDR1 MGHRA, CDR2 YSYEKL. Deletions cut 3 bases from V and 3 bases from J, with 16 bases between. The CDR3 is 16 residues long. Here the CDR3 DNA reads TGCGCCAGCAGCCATGAAGGGAGGAAGGGAACAGATACGCAGTATTTT. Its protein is CASSHEGRKGTDTQYF.

The DNA for the CDR3 is TGTGCCAGCAGTTTATCATCCTACGAGCAGTACTTC. Amino acid sequence: CASSLSSYEQYF. The V call is TRBV28, the J call TRBJ2-7; D unresolved. CDR3 size: 12 residues. CDR1 is MDHEN, CDR2 SYDVKM, per germline. Trimming cost V 1 base and J 1 base, with 2 bases left between them.

The CDR3 spells CASSQDYSGSRSYNEQFF. The CDR3 nucleotides are TGCGCCAGCAGCCAAGATTATAGCGGGAGTAGGTCCTACAATGAGCAGTTCTTC. This chain connects TRBV4-3 to TRBJ2-1, with 9 bases lining up with TRBD2. With V trimmed by 0 bases and J by 1 base, 7 bases remained unmatched. Germline V CDR1 and CDR2: LGHNA, YSLEER. The CDR3 has 18 amino acids.

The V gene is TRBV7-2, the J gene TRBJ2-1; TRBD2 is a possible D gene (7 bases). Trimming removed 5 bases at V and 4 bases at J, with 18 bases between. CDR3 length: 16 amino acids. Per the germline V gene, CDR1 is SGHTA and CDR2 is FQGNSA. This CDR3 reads CASSPLWGGPYNEQFF. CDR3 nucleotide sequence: TGTGCCAGCAGCCCGCTGTGGGGGGGCCCGTACAATGAGCAGTTCTTC. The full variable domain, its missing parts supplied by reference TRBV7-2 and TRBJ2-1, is GAGVSQSPSNKVTEKGKDVELRCDPISGHTALYWYRQSLGQGLEFLIYFQGNSAPDKSGLPSDRFSAERTGGSVSTLTIQRTQQEDSAVYLCASSPLWGGPYNEQFFGPGTRLTVL.

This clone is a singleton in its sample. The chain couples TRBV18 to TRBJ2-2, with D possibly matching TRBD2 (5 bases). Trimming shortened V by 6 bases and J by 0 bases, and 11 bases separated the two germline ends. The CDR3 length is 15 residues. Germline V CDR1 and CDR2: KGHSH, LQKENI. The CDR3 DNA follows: TGTGCCAGCTCCCGCATAGCGACGAACACCGGGGAGCTGTTTTTT. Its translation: CASSRIATNTGELFF.

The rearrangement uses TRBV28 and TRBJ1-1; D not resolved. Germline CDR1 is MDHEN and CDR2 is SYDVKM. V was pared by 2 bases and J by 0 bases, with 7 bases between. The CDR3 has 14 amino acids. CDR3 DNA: TGTGCCAGCAGTTTAGTTGATATGAACACTGAAGCTTTCTTT. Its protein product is CASSLVDMNTEAFF.

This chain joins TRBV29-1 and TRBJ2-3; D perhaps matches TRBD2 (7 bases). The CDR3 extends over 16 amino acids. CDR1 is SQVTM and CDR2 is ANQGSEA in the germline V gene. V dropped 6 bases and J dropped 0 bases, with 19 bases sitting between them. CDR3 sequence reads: CSVAGHTRSSTDTQYF. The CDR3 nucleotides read TGCAGCGTAGCGGGACACACCAGATCTAGCACAGATACGCAGTATTTT.

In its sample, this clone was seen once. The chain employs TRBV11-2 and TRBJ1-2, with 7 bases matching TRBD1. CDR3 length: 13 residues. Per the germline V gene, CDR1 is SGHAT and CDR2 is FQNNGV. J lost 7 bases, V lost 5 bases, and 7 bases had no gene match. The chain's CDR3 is CASSVTGTGGYTF. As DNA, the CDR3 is TGTGCCAGCAGCGTGACAGGGACGGGTGGCTACACCTTC.

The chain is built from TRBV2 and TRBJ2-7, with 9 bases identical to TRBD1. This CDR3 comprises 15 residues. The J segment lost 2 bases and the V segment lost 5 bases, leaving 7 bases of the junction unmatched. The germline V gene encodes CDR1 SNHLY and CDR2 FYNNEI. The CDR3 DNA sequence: TGTGCCAGCAGTTCGGGACAGGGTGTGGCCTACGAGCAGTACTTC. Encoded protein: CASSSGQGVAYEQYF.

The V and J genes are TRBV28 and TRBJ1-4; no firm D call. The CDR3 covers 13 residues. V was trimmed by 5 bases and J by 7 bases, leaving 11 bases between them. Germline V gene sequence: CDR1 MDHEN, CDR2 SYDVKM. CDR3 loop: CASSLGAVEKLFF. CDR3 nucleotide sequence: TGTGCCAGCAGTCTGGGTGCGGTTGAAAAACTGTTTTTT.

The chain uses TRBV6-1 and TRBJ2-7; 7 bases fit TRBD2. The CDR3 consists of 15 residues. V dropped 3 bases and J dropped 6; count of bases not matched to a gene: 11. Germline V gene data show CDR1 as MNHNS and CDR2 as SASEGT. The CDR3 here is CASSDFGGRGSEQYF. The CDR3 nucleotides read TGTGCCAGCAGTGATTTTGGCGGGAGAGGCAGCGAGCAGTACTTC.

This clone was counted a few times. CDR3 loop: CASSRGQGNQPQHF. CDR3 DNA: TGTGCCAGCAGTAGGGGACAGGGCAATCAGCCCCAGCATTTT. This chain uses TRBV7-9 with TRBJ1-5, with 8 bases that match TRBD1. Germline lookup yields CDR1 SEHNR and CDR2 FQNEAQ (reference sequence). The CDR3 spans 14 residues. With 6 bases clipped from V and 2 bases from J, the junction kept 3 bases outside the gene matches.

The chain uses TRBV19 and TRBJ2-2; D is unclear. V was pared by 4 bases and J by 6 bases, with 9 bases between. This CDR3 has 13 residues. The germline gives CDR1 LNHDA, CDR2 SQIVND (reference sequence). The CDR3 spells CASSKTYPGELFF. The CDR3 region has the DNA TGTGCCAGTAGTAAGACATACCCCGGGGAGCTGTTTTTT.

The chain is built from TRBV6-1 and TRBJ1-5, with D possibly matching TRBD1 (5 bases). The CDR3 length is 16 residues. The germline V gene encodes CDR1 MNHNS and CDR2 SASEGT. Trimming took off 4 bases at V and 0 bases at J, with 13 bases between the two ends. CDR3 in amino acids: CASSARAGISNQPQHF. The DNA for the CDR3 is TGTGCCAGCAGTGCCAGGGCAGGGATTAGCAATCAGCCCCAGCATTTT.

The chain's CDR3 is CASSYTGESTDTQYF. DNA for the CDR3: TGTGCCAGCAGTTATACAGGGGAGTCGACAGATACGCAGTATTTT. V is TRBV5-6 and J is TRBJ2-3; 7 bases are a match to TRBD1. CDR3 length: 15 residues. Germline V gives CDR1 SGHDT, CDR2 YYEEEE. With 5 bases clipped from V and 3 bases from J, the junction kept 9 bases outside the gene matches. Drawing the rest from reference TRBV5-6 and TRBJ2-3, the complete variable domain is DAGVTQSPTHLIKTRGQQVTLRCSPKSGHDTVSWYQQALGQGPQFIFQYYEEEERQRGNFPDRFSGHQFPNYSSELNVNALLLGDSALYLCASSYTGESTDTQYFGPGTRLTVL.

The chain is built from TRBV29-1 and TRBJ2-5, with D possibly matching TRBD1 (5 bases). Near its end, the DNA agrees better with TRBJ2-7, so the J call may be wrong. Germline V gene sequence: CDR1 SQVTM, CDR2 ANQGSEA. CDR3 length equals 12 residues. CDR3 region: CSVPEGAYEQYF. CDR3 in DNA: TGCAGCGTTCCTGAAGGGGCCTACGAGCAGTACTTC.

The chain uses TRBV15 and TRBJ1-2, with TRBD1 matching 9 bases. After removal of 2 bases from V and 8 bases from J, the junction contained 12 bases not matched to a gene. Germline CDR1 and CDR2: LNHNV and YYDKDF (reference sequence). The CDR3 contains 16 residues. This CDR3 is CATSRPSRDRDGGYTF. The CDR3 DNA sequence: TGTGCCACCAGCAGACCGTCCCGGGACAGGGACGGAGGCTACACCTTC. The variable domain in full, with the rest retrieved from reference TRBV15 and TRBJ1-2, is DAMVIQNPRYQVTQFGKPVTLSCSQTLNHNVMYWYQQKSSQAPKLLFHYYDKDFNNEADTPDNFQSRRPNTSFCFLDIRSPGLGDTAMYLCATSRPSRDRDGGYTFGSGTRLTVV.

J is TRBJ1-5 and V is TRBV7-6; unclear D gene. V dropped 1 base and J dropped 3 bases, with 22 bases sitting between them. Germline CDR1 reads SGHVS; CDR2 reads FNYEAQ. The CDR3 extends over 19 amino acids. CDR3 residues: CASSLVWPGYGVINQPQHF. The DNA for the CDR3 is TGTGCCAGCAGCTTAGTCTGGCCGGGGTACGGCGTTATCAATCAGCCCCAGCATTTT.

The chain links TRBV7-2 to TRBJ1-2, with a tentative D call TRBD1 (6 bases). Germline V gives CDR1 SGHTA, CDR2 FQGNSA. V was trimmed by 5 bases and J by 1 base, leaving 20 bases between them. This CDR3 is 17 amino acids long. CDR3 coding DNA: TGTGCCAGCAGCCTCCTACCTTCGACAGGAGTTAACTATGGCTACACCTTC. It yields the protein CASSLLPSTGVNYGYTF.